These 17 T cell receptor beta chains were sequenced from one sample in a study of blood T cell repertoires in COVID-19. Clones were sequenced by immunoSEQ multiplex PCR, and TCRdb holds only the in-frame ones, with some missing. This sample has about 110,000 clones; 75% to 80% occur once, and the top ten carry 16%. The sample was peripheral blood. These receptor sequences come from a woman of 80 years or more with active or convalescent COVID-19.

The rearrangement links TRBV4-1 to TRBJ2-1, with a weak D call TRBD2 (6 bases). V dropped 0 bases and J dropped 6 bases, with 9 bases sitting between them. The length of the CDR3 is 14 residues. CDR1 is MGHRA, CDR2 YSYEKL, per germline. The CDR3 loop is CASSQEWRGNEQFF. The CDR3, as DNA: TGCGCCAGCAGCCAAGAGTGGCGGGGCAATGAGCAGTTCTTC.

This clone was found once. CDR3 sequence (DNA): TGTGCCAGCAGCCACCCCGTAGGGGGGGGAAATGAAAAACTGTTTTTT. It encodes CASSHPVGGGNEKLFF. The chain employs TRBV4-2 and TRBJ1-4, with D possibly being TRBD1 (6 bases). Germline V lookup: CDR1 LGHNA, CDR2 YNFKEQ. CDR3 length: 16 amino acids. The germline V and J ends were trimmed by 3 bases and 5 bases, with 16 bases remaining between them.

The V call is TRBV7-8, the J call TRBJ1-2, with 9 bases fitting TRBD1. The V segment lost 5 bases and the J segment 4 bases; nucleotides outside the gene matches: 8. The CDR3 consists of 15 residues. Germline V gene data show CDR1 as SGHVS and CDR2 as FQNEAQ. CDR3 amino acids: CASSPQQGASYGYTF. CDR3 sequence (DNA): TGTGCCAGCAGCCCCCAACAGGGGGCGAGCTATGGCTACACCTTC.

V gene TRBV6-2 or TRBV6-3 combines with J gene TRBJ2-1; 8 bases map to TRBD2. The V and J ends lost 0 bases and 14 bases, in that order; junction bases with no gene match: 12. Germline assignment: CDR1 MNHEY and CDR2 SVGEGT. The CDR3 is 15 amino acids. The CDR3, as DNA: TGTGCCAGCAGTTACTCGAGAAATTGGGCGGGAGGCAAGTTCTTC. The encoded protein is CASSYSRNWAGGKFF.

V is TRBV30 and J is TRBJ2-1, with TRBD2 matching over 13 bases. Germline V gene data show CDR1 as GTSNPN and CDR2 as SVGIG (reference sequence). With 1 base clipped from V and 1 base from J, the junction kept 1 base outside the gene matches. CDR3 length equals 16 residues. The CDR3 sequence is CAWSGLAGGSYNEQFF. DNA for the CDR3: TGTGCCTGGAGTGGACTAGCGGGAGGATCCTACAATGAGCAGTTCTTC.

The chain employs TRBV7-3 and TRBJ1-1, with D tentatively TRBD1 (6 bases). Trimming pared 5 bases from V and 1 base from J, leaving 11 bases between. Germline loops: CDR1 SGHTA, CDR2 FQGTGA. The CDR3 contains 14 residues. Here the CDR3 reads CASSPGHGNTEAFF. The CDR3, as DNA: TGTGCCAGCAGCCCGGGACATGGGAACACTGAAGCTTTCTTT.

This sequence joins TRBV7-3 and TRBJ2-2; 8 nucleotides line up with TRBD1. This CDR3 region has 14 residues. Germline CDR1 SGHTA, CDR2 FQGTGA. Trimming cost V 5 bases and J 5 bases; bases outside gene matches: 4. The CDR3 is CASSPNRGTGELFF. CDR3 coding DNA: TGTGCCAGCAGCCCTAACAGGGGGACCGGGGAGCTGTTTTTT.

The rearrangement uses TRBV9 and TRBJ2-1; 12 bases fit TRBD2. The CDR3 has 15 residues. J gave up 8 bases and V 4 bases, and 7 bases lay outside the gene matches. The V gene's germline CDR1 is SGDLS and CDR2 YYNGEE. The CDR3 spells CASSLTSGSLYEQFF. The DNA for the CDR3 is TGTGCCAGCAGCCTGACTAGCGGGAGTTTGTATGAGCAGTTCTTC.

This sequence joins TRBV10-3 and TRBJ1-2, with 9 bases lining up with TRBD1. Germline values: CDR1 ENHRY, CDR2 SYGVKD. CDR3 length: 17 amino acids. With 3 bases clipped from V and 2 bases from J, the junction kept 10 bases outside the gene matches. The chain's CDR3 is CAISDLYRGQGNYGYTF. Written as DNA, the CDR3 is TGTGCCATCAGTGACCTCTATAGGGGACAGGGAAACTATGGCTACACCTTC.

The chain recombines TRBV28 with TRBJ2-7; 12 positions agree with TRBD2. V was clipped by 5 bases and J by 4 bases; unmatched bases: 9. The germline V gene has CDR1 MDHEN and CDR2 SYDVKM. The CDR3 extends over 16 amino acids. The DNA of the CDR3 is TGTGCCAGCAGTGTCCAGGGGACTAGCGGGCTTTACGAGCAGTACTTC. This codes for CASSVQGTSGLYEQYF.

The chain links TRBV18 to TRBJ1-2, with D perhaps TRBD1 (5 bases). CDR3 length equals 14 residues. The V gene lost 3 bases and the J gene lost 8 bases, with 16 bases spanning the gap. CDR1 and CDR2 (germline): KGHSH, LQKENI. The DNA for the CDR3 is TGTGCCAGCTCACCGGGGCAGGGTTTTTTCGGCTACACCTTC. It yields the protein CASSPGQGFFGYTF.

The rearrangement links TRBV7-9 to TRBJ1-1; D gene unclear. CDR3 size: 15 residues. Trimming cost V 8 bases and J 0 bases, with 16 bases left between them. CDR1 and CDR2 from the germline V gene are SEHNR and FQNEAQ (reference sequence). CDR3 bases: TGTGCCAGCGGGAGTCAGCCATCCATGAACACTGAAGCTTTCTTT. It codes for CASGSQPSMNTEAFF.

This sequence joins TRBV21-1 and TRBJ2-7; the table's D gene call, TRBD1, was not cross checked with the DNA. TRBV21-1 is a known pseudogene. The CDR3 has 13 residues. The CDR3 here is CASEVPRVREQYF. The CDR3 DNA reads TGTGCCAGCGAGGTTCCCAGGGTCCGCGAGCAGTACTTC.

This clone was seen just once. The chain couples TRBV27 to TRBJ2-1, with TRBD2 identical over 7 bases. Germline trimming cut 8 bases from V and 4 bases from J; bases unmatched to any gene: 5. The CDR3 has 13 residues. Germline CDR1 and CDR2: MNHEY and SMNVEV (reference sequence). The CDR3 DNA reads TGTGCCAGCGGTCTAGCGGAGTACAATGAGCAGTTCTTC. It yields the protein CASGLAEYNEQFF.

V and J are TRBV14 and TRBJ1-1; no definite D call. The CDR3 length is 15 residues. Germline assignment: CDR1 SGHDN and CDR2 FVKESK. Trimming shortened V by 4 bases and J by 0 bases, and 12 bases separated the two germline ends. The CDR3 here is CASSRVEALNTEAFF. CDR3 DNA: TGTGCCAGCAGCCGCGTGGAGGCGTTGAACACTGAAGCTTTCTTT.

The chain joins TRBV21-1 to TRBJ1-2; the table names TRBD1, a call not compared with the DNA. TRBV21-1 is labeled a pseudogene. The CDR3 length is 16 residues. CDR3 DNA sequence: TGTGCCAGCAGCAAAGCGGGGACAATATCCATTGTCGGCTACACCTTC. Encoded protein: CASSKAGTISIVGYTF.

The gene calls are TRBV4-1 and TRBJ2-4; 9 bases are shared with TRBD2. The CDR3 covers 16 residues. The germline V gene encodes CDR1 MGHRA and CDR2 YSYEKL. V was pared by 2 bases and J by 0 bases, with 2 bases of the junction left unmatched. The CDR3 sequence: CASSQLAGLAKNIQYF. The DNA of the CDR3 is TGCGCCAGCAGCCAACTAGCGGGACTAGCCAAAAACATTCAGTACTTC.